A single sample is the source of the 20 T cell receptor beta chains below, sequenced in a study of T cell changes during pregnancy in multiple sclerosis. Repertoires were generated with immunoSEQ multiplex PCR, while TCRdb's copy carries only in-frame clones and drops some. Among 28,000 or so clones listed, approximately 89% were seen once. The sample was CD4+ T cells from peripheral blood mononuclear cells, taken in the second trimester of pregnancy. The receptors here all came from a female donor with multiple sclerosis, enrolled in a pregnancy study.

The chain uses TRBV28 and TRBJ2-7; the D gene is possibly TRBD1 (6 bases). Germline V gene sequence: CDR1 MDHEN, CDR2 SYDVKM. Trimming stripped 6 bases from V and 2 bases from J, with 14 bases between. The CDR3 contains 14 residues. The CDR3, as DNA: TGTGCCAGCAGCGCAGGACAGAAAGCCTACGAGCAGTACTTC. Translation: CASSAGQKAYEQYF.

The CDR3 sequence is CASSPRSGGQPQHF. The CDR3 DNA sequence: TGTGCCAGCAGCCCCCGATCCGGCGGCCAGCCCCAGCATTTT. This chain links TRBV5-8 with TRBJ1-5; no clear D. The CDR3 totals 14 residues. Per the germline V gene, CDR1 is SGHTS and CDR2 is YDEGEE. The ends were cut back, 4 bases at V and 7 bases at J, with 15 bases in the middle.

Here the CDR3 DNA reads TGCGCCAGCAGCTTGGCCACGACTAGCGAAAGCGGGGAGCTGTTTTTT. As protein: CASSLATTSESGELFF. V gene TRBV5-1 combines with J gene TRBJ2-2, with 8 bases aligning to TRBD2. V was pared by 0 bases and J by 7 bases, with 8 bases of the junction left unmatched. The germline V gene has CDR1 SGHRS and CDR2 YFSETQ. The CDR3 is made up of 16 amino acids.

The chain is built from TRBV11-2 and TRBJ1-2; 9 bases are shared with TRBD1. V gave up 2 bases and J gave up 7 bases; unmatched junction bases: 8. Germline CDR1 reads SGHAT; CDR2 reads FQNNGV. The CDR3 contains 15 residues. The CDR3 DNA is TGTGCCAGCAGCTTAATCTTGGGACAGGGAGGTGGCTACACCTTC. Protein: CASSLILGQGGGYTF.

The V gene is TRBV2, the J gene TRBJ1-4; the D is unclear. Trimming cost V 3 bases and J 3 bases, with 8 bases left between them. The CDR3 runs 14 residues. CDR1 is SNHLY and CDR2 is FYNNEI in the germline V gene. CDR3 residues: CASSDLTANEKLFF. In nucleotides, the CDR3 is TGTGCCAGCAGTGATTTAACGGCTAATGAAAAACTGTTTTTT.

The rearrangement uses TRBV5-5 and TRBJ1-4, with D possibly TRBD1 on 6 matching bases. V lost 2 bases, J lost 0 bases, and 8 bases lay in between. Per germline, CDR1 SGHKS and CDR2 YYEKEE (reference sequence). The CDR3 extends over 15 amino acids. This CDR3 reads CASSFRGTTNEKLFF. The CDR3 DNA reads TGTGCCAGCAGCTTCAGGGGTACAACTAATGAAAAACTGTTTTTT. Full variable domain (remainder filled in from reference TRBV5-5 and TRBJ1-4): DAGVTQSPTHLIKTRGQQVTLRCSPISGHKSVSWYQQVLGQGPQFIFQYYEKEERGRGNFPDRFSARQFPNYSSELNVNALLLGDSALYLCASSFRGTTNEKLFFGSGTQLSVL.

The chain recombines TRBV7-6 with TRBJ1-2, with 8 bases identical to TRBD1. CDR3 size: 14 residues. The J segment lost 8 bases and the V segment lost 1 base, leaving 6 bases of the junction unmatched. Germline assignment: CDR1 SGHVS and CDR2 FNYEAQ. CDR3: CASSLGAGGAGYTF. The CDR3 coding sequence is TGTGCCAGCAGCTTAGGAGCAGGGGGCGCGGGCTACACCTTC.

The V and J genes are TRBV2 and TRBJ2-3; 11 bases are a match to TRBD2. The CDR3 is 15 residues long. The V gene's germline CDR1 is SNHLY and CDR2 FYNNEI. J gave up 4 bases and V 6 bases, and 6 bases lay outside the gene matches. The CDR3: CASRLLAGVPDTQYF. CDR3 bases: TGTGCCAGCAGATTACTAGCGGGGGTTCCAGATACGCAGTATTTT. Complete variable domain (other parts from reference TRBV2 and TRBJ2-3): EPEVTQTPSHQVTQMGQEVILRCVPISNHLYFYWYRQILGQKVEFLVSFYNNEISEKSEIFDDQFSVERPDGSNFTLKIRSTKLEDSAMYFCASRLLAGVPDTQYFGPGTRLTVL.

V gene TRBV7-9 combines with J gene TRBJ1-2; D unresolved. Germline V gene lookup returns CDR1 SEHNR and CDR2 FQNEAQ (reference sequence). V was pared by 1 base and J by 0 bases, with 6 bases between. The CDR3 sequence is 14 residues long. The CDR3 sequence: CASSLEQPNYGYTF. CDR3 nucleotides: TGTGCCAGCAGCTTAGAACAGCCTAACTATGGCTACACCTTC.

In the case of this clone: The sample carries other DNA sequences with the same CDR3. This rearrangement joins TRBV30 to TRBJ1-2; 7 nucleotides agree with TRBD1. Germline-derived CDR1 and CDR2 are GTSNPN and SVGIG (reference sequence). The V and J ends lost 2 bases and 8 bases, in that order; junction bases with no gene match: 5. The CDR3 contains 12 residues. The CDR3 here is CAWSLQGWGYTF. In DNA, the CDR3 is TGTGCCTGGAGTTTACAGGGGTGGGGCTACACCTTC.

The CDR3 is CASSPISGGAYNEQFF. CDR3 bases: TGTGCCAGCAGTCCCATTAGCGGGGGGGCTTACAATGAGCAGTTCTTC. This chain links TRBV28 with TRBJ2-1, with 11 bases identical to TRBD2. Germline values: CDR1 MDHEN, CDR2 SYDVKM. The CDR3 length is 16 residues. The junction had 7 bases not matched to a gene; V was cut back by 5 bases and J by 4 bases.

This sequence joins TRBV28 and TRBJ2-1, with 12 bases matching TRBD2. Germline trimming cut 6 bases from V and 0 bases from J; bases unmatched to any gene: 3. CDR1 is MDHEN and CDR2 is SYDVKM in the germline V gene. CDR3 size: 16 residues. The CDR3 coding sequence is TGTGCCAGCAGCTCGGGACTAGCGGGCTCCTACAATGAGCAGTTCTTC. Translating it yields CASSSGLAGSYNEQFF.

The CDR3 protein is CASRATGNYGYTF. The CDR3, as DNA: TGCGCCAGCAGAGCGACAGGGAACTATGGCTACACCTTC. The gene calls are TRBV5-1 and TRBJ1-2; 7 bases line up with TRBD1. Germline V CDR1 and CDR2: SGHRS, YFSETQ. The CDR3 sequence is 13 residues long. Trimming cost V 5 bases and J 2 bases; bases outside gene matches: 3. Filled out from reference TRBV5-1 and TRBJ1-2, the complete variable domain reads KAGVTQTPRYLIKTRGQQVTLSCSPISGHRSVSWYQQTPGQGLQFLFEYFSETQRNKGNFPGRFSGRQFSNSRSEMNVSTLELGDSALYLCASRATGNYGYTFGSGTRLTVV.

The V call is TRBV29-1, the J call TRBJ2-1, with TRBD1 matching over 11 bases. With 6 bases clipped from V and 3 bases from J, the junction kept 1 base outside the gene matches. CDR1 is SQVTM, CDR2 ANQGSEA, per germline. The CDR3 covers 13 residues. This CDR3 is CSVGQGVYNEQFF. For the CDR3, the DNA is TGCAGCGTGGGACAGGGGGTCTACAATGAGCAGTTCTTC.

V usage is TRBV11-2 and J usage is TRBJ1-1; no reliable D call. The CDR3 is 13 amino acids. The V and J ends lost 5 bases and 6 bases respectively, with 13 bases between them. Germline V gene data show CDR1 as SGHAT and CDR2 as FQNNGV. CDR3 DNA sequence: TGTGCCAGCAGCAATATTCGGTCGTCTGAAGCTTTCTTT. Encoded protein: CASSNIRSSEAFF.

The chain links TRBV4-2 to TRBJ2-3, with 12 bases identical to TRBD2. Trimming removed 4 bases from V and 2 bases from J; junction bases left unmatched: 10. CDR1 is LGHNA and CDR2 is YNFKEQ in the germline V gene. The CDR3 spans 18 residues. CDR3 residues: CASSLSRTSGAYTDTQYF. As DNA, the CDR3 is TGTGCCAGCAGCCTCTCGAGGACTAGCGGGGCATACACAGATACGCAGTATTTT.

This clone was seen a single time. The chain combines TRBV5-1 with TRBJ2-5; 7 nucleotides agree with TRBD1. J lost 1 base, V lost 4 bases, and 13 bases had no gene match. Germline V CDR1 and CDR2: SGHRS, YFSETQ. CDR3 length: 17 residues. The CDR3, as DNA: TGCGCCAGCAGCGAGACACAGGGGCGAGACGGCCAAGAGACCCAGTACTTC. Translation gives CASSETQGRDGQETQYF.

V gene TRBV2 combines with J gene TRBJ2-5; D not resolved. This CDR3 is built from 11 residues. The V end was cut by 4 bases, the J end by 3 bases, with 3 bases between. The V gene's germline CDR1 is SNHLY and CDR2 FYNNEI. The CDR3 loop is CASSAKETQYF. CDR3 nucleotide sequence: TGTGCCAGCAGTGCTAAAGAGACCCAGTACTTC.

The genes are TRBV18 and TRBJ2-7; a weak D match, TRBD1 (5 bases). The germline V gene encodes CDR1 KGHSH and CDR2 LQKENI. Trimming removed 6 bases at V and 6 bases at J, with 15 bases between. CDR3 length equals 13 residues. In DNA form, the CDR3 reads TGTGCCAGCTCGCGTCAGGGTATCGTCGAGCAGTACTTC. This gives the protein CASSRQGIVEQYF.

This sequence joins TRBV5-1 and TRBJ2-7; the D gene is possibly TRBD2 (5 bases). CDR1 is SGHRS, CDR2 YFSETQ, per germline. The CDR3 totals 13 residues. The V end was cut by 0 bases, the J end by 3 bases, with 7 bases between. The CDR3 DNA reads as TGCGCCAGCAGCTTGGGAGGGAACTACGAGCAGTACTTC. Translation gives CASSLGGNYEQYF.